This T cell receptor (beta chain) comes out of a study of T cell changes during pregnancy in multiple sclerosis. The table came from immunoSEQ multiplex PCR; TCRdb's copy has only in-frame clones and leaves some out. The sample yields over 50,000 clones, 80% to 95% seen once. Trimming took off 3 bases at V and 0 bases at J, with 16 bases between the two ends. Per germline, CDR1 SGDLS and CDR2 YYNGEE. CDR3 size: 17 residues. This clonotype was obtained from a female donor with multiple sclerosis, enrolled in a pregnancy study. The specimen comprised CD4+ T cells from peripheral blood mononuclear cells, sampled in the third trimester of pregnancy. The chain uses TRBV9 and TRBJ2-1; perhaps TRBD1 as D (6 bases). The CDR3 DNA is TGTGCCAGCAGCGCTTTAGGACAGCCGAGCTCCTACAATGAGCAGTTCTTC. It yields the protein CASSALGQPSSYNEQFF.